Listed below are T cell receptor beta chains from one sample, sequenced in a study of cytomegalovirus exposure and HLA in healthy donors. The assay was immunoSEQ multiplex PCR, and TCRdb's table has in-frame clones only and misses some. This sample has about 180,000 clones, with 70% to 85% found just once. The sample was PBMCs. These receptors were collected from a human donor in good health. Each CDR3 is given without its conserved first and last residue.

V gene	CDR3 length	J gene	CDR3 protein
TRBV27	13	TRBJ1-2	ASSITGLLNYGYT
TRBV2	14	TRBJ1-3	ASRGPRTGEGNTIY
TRBV7-9	15	TRBJ1-2	ASSPPREHLANYGYT
TRBV6-1	12	TRBJ2-2	ASSEAGDTGELF
TRBV18	15	TRBJ1-1	ASSPQGTGGRDTEAF
TRBV7-2	11	TRBJ2-5	ASSKRLQETQY
TRBV4-1	14	TRBJ2-5	ASSLGNLGTQETQY
TRBV6-5	12	TRBJ1-1	ASSSSGTARGAF
TRBV19	13	TRBJ1-6	ASSIQGASNSPLH
TRBV27	12	TRBJ1-1	ASSLFRGITEAF
TRBV7-2	14	TRBJ1-5	ASSLGLVGAGEPQH
TRBV19	12	TRBJ1-1	ASSIEGAETEAF
TRBV2	12	TRBJ2-7	ASSLDRGTYEQY
TRBV5-1	12	TRBJ2-3	ASSLGLGGDTQY
TRBV4-2	12	TRBJ1-2	ASSPQEDGYGYT
TRBV4-3	12	TRBJ1-1	ASSPGQGRTEAF
TRBV5-1	12	TRBJ1-1	ASRGEGARTEAF
TRBV4-1	14	TRBJ2-3	ASRGLAGGGVNTQY
TRBV25-1	12	TRBJ2-7	ASSHSGGGGEQY
TRBV6-1	11	TRBJ2-6	GTRGLDANVLT
TRBV7-8	13	TRBJ1-2	ASSPRTGIGFGYT
TRBV27	12	TRBJ1-1	VSSPRNRGRGAF
TRBV7-9	12	TRBJ1-4	ASSPAGQSEKLF
TRBV30	11	TRBJ1-4	AWTHQIREKLF
TRBV19	11	TRBJ2-5	ASRPAGGETQY
TRBV5-1	11	TRBJ2-2	ASRRGGTGELF
TRBV19	15	TRBJ2-7	ASSRLPGTSGAYEQY
TRBV4-3	12	TRBJ2-5	ASSQDRQQETQY
TRBV29-1	10	TRBJ2-7	SVVGRGDEQY
TRBV5-4	15	TRBJ2-7	ASSLSPEGEIFYEQY
TRBV7-4	11	TRBJ2-7	ASSFPSSYEQY
TRBV19	12	TRBJ2-3	ASSANYDTDTQY
TRBV28	13	TRBJ1-2	ASSLSIVSNYGYT
TRBV5-5	13	TRBJ2-7	ASSPVRGMMVEQY
TRBV13	12	TRBJ2-7	ASSLEGLRYEQY
TRBV7-9	11	TRBJ1-2	ASSLASGGGYT
TRBV28	16	TRBJ2-7	ASSLLSTGTGLPYEQY
TRBV9	12	TRBJ1-1	ASSVGLMNTEAF
TRBV18	14	TRBJ2-2	ASSPPTGRGAGELF
TRBV7-9	14	TRBJ2-3	ASSLRPGERTDTQY
TRBV7-3	12	TRBJ1-2	ASSLSSGNHGYT
TRBV25-1	13	TRBJ1-1	ASSDQTRLGTEAF
TRBV4-1	11	TRBJ1-1	ATGTDENTEAF
TRBV5-6	14	TRBJ1-1	ASSGGEGEVNTEAF
TRBV11-2	15	TRBJ1-2	ASSPLSGGYPSGGYT
TRBV6-5	14	TRBJ2-5	ASSYSPGQGQETQY
TRBV5-6	10	TRBJ1-5	ASSLANQPQH
TRBV5-4	13	TRBJ1-6	ASSLGRGGNSPLH
TRBV30	12	TRBJ1-1	AWSGGTGNTEAF
TRBV4-1	12	TRBJ1-4	ASSPTTGHEKLF